Each of the 27 T cell receptor beta chains below was sequenced from the same sample in a study of cytomegalovirus exposure and HLA in healthy donors. Profiling relied on immunoSEQ multiplex PCR, and the TCRdb table lists in-frame clones only, not all of them. The sample has approximately 82,000 clones; 85% to 95% are singletons. The source material was PBMCs. These receptors all stem from a man aged 18 to 29 in good health and CMV-seronegative.

The V call is TRBV2, the J call TRBJ1-5; 11 bases agree with TRBD1. CDR1 and CDR2 (germline): SNHLY, FYNNEI. There are 13 residues in the CDR3. J lost 5 bases, V lost 6 bases, and 0 bases had no gene match. In nucleotides, the CDR3 is TGTGCCAGCAGGGGACAGGGGGATCAGCCCCAGCATTTT. Translation: CASRGQGDQPQHF. The whole variable domain, remainder taken from reference TRBV2 and TRBJ1-5, is EPEVTQTPSHQVTQMGQEVILRCVPISNHLYFYWYRQILGQKVEFLVSFYNNEISEKSEIFDDQFSVERPDGSNFTLKIRSTKLEDSAMYFCASRGQGDQPQHFGDGTRLSIL.

J is TRBJ1-4 and V is TRBV7-6; D ambiguous. This CDR3 contains 16 residues. In germline, CDR1 is SGHVS, CDR2 FNYEAQ. Trimming shortened V by 1 base and J by 8 bases, and 17 bases separated the two germline ends. The CDR3 is CASSLGTGVMGEKLFF. The CDR3 bases are TGTGCCAGCAGCTTAGGAACCGGGGTTATGGGCGAAAAACTGTTTTTT.

The gene calls are TRBV9 and TRBJ2-5, with D possibly matching TRBD1 (6 bases). Trimming took 0 bases from V and 4 from J, leaving 13 bases between them. In germline, CDR1 is SGDLS, CDR2 YYNGEE. The CDR3 runs 15 residues. CDR3 residues: CASSVASGVVETQYF. The CDR3 region has the DNA TGTGCCAGCAGCGTAGCTTCAGGGGTTGTAGAGACCCAGTACTTC.

The chain employs TRBV30 and TRBJ1-1, with D perhaps matching TRBD1 (6 bases). This CDR3 comprises 12 residues. Per germline, CDR1 GTSNPN and CDR2 SVGIG (reference sequence). V was shortened by 1 base and J by 4 bases, with 7 bases between the two germline ends. The CDR3 DNA reads as TGTGCCTGGAGTGGGACAGTCACTGAAGCTTTCTTT. This gives the protein CAWSGTVTEAFF.

The CDR3 reads CASTQGLNEQYF. Here the CDR3 DNA reads TGTGCCAGCACTCAGGGTCTCAACGAGCAGTACTTC. The chain couples TRBV25-1 to TRBJ2-7, with D perhaps TRBD1 (5 bases). CDR1 is MGHDK and CDR2 is SYGVNS in the germline V gene. The CDR3 length is 12 residues. Trimming stripped 7 bases from V and 5 bases from J, with 12 bases between.

As DNA, the CDR3 is TGTGCCTGGAGTGTAGGGGGTTGGGGTAGCGGCTACACCTTC. Its translation is CAWSVGGWGSGYTF. The chain carries TRBV30 and TRBJ1-2; possibly TRBD1 for D (6 bases). Germline loops: CDR1 GTSNPN, CDR2 SVGIG (reference sequence). Trimming left V 0 bases short and J 8 bases short, with 16 bases between. There are 14 residues in the CDR3.

The chain is built from TRBV6-5 and TRBJ2-1, with TRBD1 identical over 8 bases. The CDR3 sequence is 15 residues long. The germline V gene has CDR1 MNHEY and CDR2 SVGAGI. V dropped 4 bases and J dropped 3; count of bases not matched to a gene: 5. CDR3 sequence: CASSSRDRLYNEQFF. The CDR3, as DNA: TGTGCCAGCAGTTCCAGGGACAGGCTCTACAATGAGCAGTTCTTC.

The chain carries TRBV2 and TRBJ2-2; 7 bases are shared with TRBD2. V was pared by 1 base and J by 6 bases, with 2 bases of the junction left unmatched. Germline V CDR1 and CDR2: SNHLY, FYNNEI. The CDR3 is 14 residues long. The CDR3 nucleotides read TGTGCCAGCAGTGAAGTACTAGCGCCCGGGGAGCTGTTTTTT. Its translation: CASSEVLAPGELFF.

The chain employs TRBV7-9 and TRBJ1-1, with TRBD1 identical over 10 bases. CDR3 length equals 15 residues. V trimming: 5 bases; J trimming: 3 bases; junction bases outside the gene matches: 6. The germline CDR1 and CDR2 sequences are SEHNR and FQNEAQ (reference sequence). Here the CDR3 DNA reads TGTGCCAGCAGCCAGGACAGGGGGATGGACACTGAAGCTTTCTTT. It translates to CASSQDRGMDTEAFF.

The rearrangement joins TRBV11-2 to TRBJ2-7; TRBD2 aligns across 8 bases. Germline-derived CDR1 and CDR2 are SGHAT and FQNNGV. The CDR3 is 14 residues long. With V trimmed by 8 bases and J by 6 bases, 12 bases remained unmatched. The CDR3 sequence: CASSVAGGLGEQYF. CDR3 in DNA: TGTGCCAGCTCGGTTGCGGGAGGCCTCGGCGAGCAGTACTTC.

The rearrangement uses TRBV6-6 and TRBJ2-3, with D perhaps TRBD2 (7 bases). Per the germline V gene, CDR1 is MNHNY and CDR2 is SVGAGI (reference sequence). V was trimmed by 0 bases and J by 1 base, leaving 11 bases between them. There are 16 residues in the CDR3. The CDR3 coding sequence is TGTGCCAGCAGTTACTCCCCGGGGGGCCGCACAGATACGCAGTATTTT. Protein: CASSYSPGGRTDTQYF.

This chain uses TRBV30 with TRBJ1-2; TRBD1 aligns across 7 bases. With V trimmed by 5 bases and J by 4 bases, 4 bases remained unmatched. This CDR3 has 12 residues. Germline values: CDR1 GTSNPN, CDR2 SVGIG (reference sequence). The CDR3 protein is CAWGHRGYGYTF. As DNA, the CDR3 is TGTGCCTGGGGACACAGGGGCTATGGCTACACCTTC.

The CDR3 loop reads CASSLGRTSEGDTQYF. Here the CDR3 DNA reads TGTGCCAGCAGCTTAGGGCGGACTAGCGAGGGGGATACGCAGTATTTT. The chain joins TRBV11-3 to TRBJ2-3, with 9 bases lining up with TRBD2. CDR1 and CDR2 (germline): SGHNT, YENEEA. Unmatched junction bases numbered 8, after V lost 1 base and J lost 6 bases. The CDR3 totals 16 residues. The full variable domain, with the rest looked up from reference TRBV11-3 and TRBJ2-3, is EAGVVQSPRYKIIEKKQPVAFWCNPISGHNTLYWYLQNLGQGPELLIRYENEEAVDDSQLPKDRFSAERLKGVDSTLKIQPAELGDSAVYLCASSLGRTSEGDTQYFGPGTRLTVL.

The chain uses TRBV7-2 and TRBJ1-2, with 7 bases that match TRBD1. CDR3 size: 15 residues. Unmatched junction bases numbered 4, after V lost 3 bases and J lost 0 bases. Per germline, CDR1 SGHTA and CDR2 FQGNSA. In nucleotides, the CDR3 is TGTGCCAGCAGCTTGCAGGGGGGAGCTAACTATGGCTACACCTTC. Amino acids: CASSLQGGANYGYTF.

The chain links TRBV4-2 to TRBJ2-3, with D unclear. Per the germline V gene, CDR1 is LGHNA and CDR2 is YNFKEQ. V was clipped by 0 bases and J by 6 bases, with 10 bases between them. The CDR3 runs to 14 residues. The CDR3 protein is CASSQDYGVDTQYF. In nucleotides, the CDR3 is TGTGCCAGCAGCCAAGATTACGGAGTTGATACGCAGTATTTT.

As for this clone: At one of its ends the junction is not consistent with the germline gene, which may arise from a read error. The chain links TRBV10-2 to TRBJ1-2, with 10 bases that match TRBD1. The CDR3 consists of 13 residues. Germline CDR1 and CDR2: WSHSY and SAAADI. The CDR3 reads CASSGGGQGTLFF. CDR3 DNA: TGCGCCAGCAGTGGGGGGGGACAGGGGACCTTATTCTTC.

The chain couples TRBV11-2 to TRBJ2-7; D remains ambiguous. Germline V gene data show CDR1 as SGHAT and CDR2 as FQNNGV. The CDR3 length is 14 residues. The V end lost 7 bases, the J end lost 0 bases, and 13 bases lay between the germline ends. Written as DNA, the CDR3 is TGTGCCAGCACCCCGAGATGGTCCTCCTACGAGCAGTACTTC. Its translation: CASTPRWSSYEQYF.

This chain connects TRBV6-5 to TRBJ1-2; D is perhaps TRBD1 (5 bases). The V end lost 0 bases, the J end lost 8 bases, and 13 bases lay between the germline ends. Looked up from germline, CDR1 is MNHEY and CDR2 is SVGAGI. This CDR3 region has 14 residues. CDR3 loop: CASSYSGQLRGYTF. CDR3 in DNA: TGTGCCAGCAGTTACTCGGGGCAGTTGCGCGGCTACACCTTC.

The table lists this clone with a count of one. The CDR3 DNA follows: TGCGCCAGCCGACACACCGGGACAGGGGGGAACACTGAAGCTTTCTTT. Translating gives CASRHTGTGGNTEAFF. The chain combines TRBV5-1 with TRBJ1-1, with 11 nucleotides matching TRBD1. CDR1 and CDR2 (germline): SGHRS, YFSETQ. V trimming: 7 bases; J trimming: 1 base; junction bases outside the gene matches: 9. The CDR3 covers 16 residues.

Concerning this clone: At one boundary the junction diverges from the germline segment, which might be a read error. The chain combines TRBV9 with TRBJ2-4, with 8 bases fitting TRBD2. The CDR3 is made up of 12 amino acids. CDR1 is SGDLS, CDR2 YYNGEE, per germline. CDR3 loop: CASSVGGGPVNF. In DNA form, the CDR3 reads TGTGCCAGCAGCGTAGGCGGGGGGCCGGTGAACTTC.

The rearrangement uses TRBV4-2 and TRBJ2-1, with 7 bases lining up with TRBD2. The germline CDR1 and CDR2 sequences are LGHNA and YNFKEQ. V lost 1 base, J lost 2 bases, and 5 bases stayed unmatched. This CDR3 contains 16 residues. DNA for the CDR3: TGTGCCAGCAGCCAAGGTCAGCGGGGCCCCTACAATGAGCAGTTCTTC. It encodes CASSQGQRGPYNEQFF.

This chain uses TRBV6-6 with TRBJ2-7; 8 nucleotides match TRBD2. The V and J ends lost 5 bases and 0 bases, in that order; junction bases with no gene match: 9. The CDR3 totals 16 residues. CDR1 and CDR2 (germline): MNHNY, SVGAGI (reference sequence). The CDR3 DNA sequence: TGTGCCAGCAGTCCCCGGGGCGGGACTAGCTCCTACGAGCAGTACTTC. Protein product: CASSPRGGTSSYEQYF.

CDR3 amino acids: CASSVADNYEQYF. In nucleotides, the CDR3 is TGTGCCAGCAGCGTAGCAGACAACTACGAGCAGTACTTC. The genes are TRBV9 and TRBJ2-7; D is undetermined. In germline, CDR1 is SGDLS, CDR2 YYNGEE. The length of the CDR3 is 13 residues. Trimming took off 0 bases at V and 3 bases at J, with 7 bases between the two ends.

CDR3 sequence: CASSRQGTVSYEQYF. The CDR3 DNA reads TGTGCCAGCAGCCGACAGGGCACCGTCTCCTACGAGCAGTACTTC. The chain carries TRBV7-9 and TRBJ2-7; 7 bases map to TRBD1. The length of the CDR3 is 15 residues. Germline trimming cut 5 bases from V and 0 bases from J; bases unmatched to any gene: 7. The germline CDR1 and CDR2 sequences are SEHNR and FQNEAQ (reference sequence).

This chain uses TRBV5-6 with TRBJ2-2; possibly TRBD2 for D (6 bases). With 7 bases removed from V and 0 bases from J, the gap between germline ends came to 13 bases. The CDR3 runs to 15 residues. Germline V lookup: CDR1 SGHDT, CDR2 YYEEEE. The CDR3 sequence is CASHTGGSNTGELFF. The CDR3 DNA follows: TGTGCCAGCCATACCGGGGGATCGAACACCGGGGAGCTGTTTTTT. Full variable domain (missing parts from reference TRBV5-6 and TRBJ2-2): DAGVTQSPTHLIKTRGQQVTLRCSPKSGHDTVSWYQQALGQGPQFIFQYYEEEERQRGNFPDRFSGHQFPNYSSELNVNALLLGDSALYLCASHTGGSNTGELFFGEGSRLTVL.

The chain recombines TRBV10-1 with TRBJ1-2; tentatively, D is TRBD1 (6 bases). The CDR3 runs 15 residues. In germline, CDR1 is WNHNN, CDR2 SYGVQD (reference sequence). V gave up 9 bases and J gave up 7 bases, with 24 bases separating them. CDR3 protein: CARARQAPTMSGYTF. CDR3 coding DNA: TGCGCCAGAGCCAGACAGGCCCCTACTATGAGTGGCTACACCTTC.

CDR3: CASSVGQGLLETQYF. For the CDR3, the DNA is TGTGCCAGCAGTGTCGGACAGGGGCTGTTAGAGACCCAGTACTTC. The rearrangement links TRBV25-1 to TRBJ2-5; the match to TRBD1 covers 9 bases. Germline CDR1 MGHDK, CDR2 SYGVNS. J gave up 4 bases and V 4 bases, and 7 bases lay outside the gene matches. This CDR3 spans 15 amino acids.